The rows below give T cell receptor beta chains drawn from one sample of a study of molecular identifiers for immune sequencing clone quantification. MiXCR, applied by TCRdb to the PCR reads, yields one record per CDR3 protein. The table has 550,000 to 750,000 distinct CDR3 sequences, just under 20% seen once; the top ten hold roughly 0.85%. The material sequenced was naive CD8+ T cells from blood, with Jurkat cell RNA spiked in. Every receptor here comes from a human donor in good health. Some libraries in this study had Jurkat cell RNA spiked in. Each CDR3 is given without its conserved first and last residue. D genes are given only for firm matches.

d_call	v_call	j_call	cdr3_aa
-	TRBV28	TRBJ1-5	ASSGRGAQPQH
TRBD2	TRBV6-2/TRBV6-3	TRBJ2-3	ASSRRLAGGTDTQY
-	TRBV4-1	TRBJ1-1	ASSQDRQTNTEAF
-	TRBV27	TRBJ1-1	ASSYWGSDTEAF
TRBD1	TRBV12-3/TRBV12-4	TRBJ2-7	ASSRGQGASYEQY
-	TRBV6-2/TRBV6-3	TRBJ1-1	ASSYRDTQGYTEAF
TRBD2	TRBV6-1	TRBJ2-3	ASSVKRAGAYTDTQY
TRBD1	TRBV5-6	TRBJ1-2	ASSPTPGQRTRFGYT
-	TRBV28	TRBJ1-4	ASSLTGPATNEKLF
-	TRBV30	TRBJ1-2	AWNFRPLGNYGHT
-	TRBV7-9	TRBJ2-3	ASSLDGYTDTQY
TRBD1	TRBV30	TRBJ1-4	AWTGTGTEKLF
-	TRBV4-1	TRBJ1-1	ASSQSDGGGTEAF
-	TRBV29-1	TRBJ2-3	SVRGQGLVLTDTQY
-	TRBV30	TRBJ2-3	AWIRDNTDTQY
-	TRBV19	TRBJ2-1	ASSIGFKGLGEQF
-	TRBV27	TRBJ1-5	ASRNRAGSNQPQH
TRBD1	TRBV7-2	TRBJ1-4	ASSPLGQGSYTSNEKLF
TRBD1	TRBV6-2/TRBV6-3	TRBJ2-7	ASSHYRDSKYEQY
-	TRBV20-1	TRBJ2-7	SASERDTNEQY
-	TRBV6-6	TRBJ1-1	ASSRGPYLAEAF
-	TRBV6-1	TRBJ2-3	ASSELGVDTQY
TRBD1	TRBV12-3/TRBV12-4	TRBJ2-7	ASSSGTATWEQY
-	TRBV4-3	TRBJ2-1	ASSPGSGNNEQF
-	TRBV25-1	TRBJ1-4	ASSEYLGALLGEKLF
TRBD1	TRBV4-3	TRBJ1-2	ASSQRTGEAGYT
-	TRBV6-2/TRBV6-3	TRBJ1-1	ASSPGTGGYAEAF
-	TRBV4-2	TRBJ2-7	ASSQGGSTIYEQY
-	TRBV9	TRBJ2-4	ASSVVLLAKNIQY
-	TRBV7-2	TRBJ1-2	ASSLGRIYGYT
-	TRBV4-3	TRBJ2-7	ASSQDYTVYEQY
-	TRBV18	TRBJ1-2	ASSPLPETGEDYGYT
-	TRBV4-1	TRBJ2-2	ASSQTDRILGTGELF
-	TRBV27	TRBJ2-7	ASTDDRTEQY
-	TRBV7-9	TRBJ1-5	ASSRWNQPQH
-	TRBV10-3	TRBJ1-1	ATEGGHEAF
-	TRBV30	TRBJ1-5	AWSVRVSNQPQH
-	TRBV29-1	TRBJ1-2	SGLTGSQGYT
-	TRBV19	TRBJ2-5	ASSIVATGETQY
TRBD1	TRBV9	TRBJ2-7	ASSVLPGQGYEQY
-	TRBV11-2	TRBJ2-1	ASSLDLVGYNEQF
-	TRBV7-9	TRBJ2-5	VSSFRDLDPQETQY
-	TRBV14	TRBJ1-1	ASSQDQGSWETEAF
-	TRBV10-3	TRBJ2-1	AISESTGLNNEQF
-	TRBV19	TRBJ2-7	ASSPGVRYEQY
-	TRBV27	TRBJ2-3	ASSPVPSTDTQY
-	TRBV7-6	TRBJ2-3	ASSFNAEGTDTQY
TRBD1	TRBV5-1	TRBJ2-7	ASSPGQGRGYEQY
-	TRBV4-3	TRBJ1-3	ASSQDSRGNTIY
TRBD1	TRBV4-3	TRBJ1-4	ASSQDLVQGIRKLL
TRBD1	TRBV6-2/TRBV6-3	TRBJ1-1	ASSYPTYRGRGTEAF
-	TRBV27	TRBJ2-7	ASSISGGVYEQY
-	TRBV18	TRBJ2-7	ASSPVNHSYEQY
TRBD2	TRBV28	TRBJ2-5	ASSFQTSGSRFETQY
-	TRBV6-2/TRBV6-3	TRBJ2-2	ASSWSGELF
-	TRBV6-2/TRBV6-3	TRBJ2-2	ASRTSDLPGELF
-	TRBV4-3	TRBJ2-1	ASSQGLDVRNEQF
-	TRBV10-3	TRBJ2-5	AITPPRGSFPRRETQY
TRBD2	TRBV28	TRBJ2-1	ASRSGLAGGFGEQF
-	TRBV21-1	TRBJ2-2	ASSDGQGSGELF